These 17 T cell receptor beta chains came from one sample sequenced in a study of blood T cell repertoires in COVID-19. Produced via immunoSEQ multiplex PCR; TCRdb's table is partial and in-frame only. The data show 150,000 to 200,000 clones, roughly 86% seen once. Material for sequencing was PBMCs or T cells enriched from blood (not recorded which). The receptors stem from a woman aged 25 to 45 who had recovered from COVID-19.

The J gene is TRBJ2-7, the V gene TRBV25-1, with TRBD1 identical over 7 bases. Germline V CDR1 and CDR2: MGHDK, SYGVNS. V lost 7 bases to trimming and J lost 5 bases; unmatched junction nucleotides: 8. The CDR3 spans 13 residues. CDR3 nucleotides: TGTGCCAGCAACCCCACAGGGGTGGACGAGCAGTACTTC. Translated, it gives CASNPTGVDEQYF.

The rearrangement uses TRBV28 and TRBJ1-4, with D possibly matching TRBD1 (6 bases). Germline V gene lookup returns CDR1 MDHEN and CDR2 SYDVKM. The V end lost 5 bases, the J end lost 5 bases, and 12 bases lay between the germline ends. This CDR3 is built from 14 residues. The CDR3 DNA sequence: TGTGCCAGCAGTCCGGGGGGGCTGAATGAAAAACTGTTTTTT. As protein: CASSPGGLNEKLFF.

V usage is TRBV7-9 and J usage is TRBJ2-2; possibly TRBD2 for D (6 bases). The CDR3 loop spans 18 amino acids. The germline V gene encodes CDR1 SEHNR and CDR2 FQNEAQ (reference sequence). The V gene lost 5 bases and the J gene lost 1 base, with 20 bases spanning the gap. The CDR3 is CASSRTWRAGRNTGELFF. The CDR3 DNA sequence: TGTGCCAGCAGCCGAACATGGAGGGCTGGACGGAACACCGGGGAGCTGTTTTTT.

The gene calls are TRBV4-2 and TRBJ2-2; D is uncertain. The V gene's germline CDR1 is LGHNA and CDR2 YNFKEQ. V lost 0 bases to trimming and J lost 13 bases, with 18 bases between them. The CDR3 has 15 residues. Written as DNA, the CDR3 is TGTGCCAGCAGCCAAGATCTCGGTCTGAGAGTTGGGCTGTTTTTT. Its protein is CASSQDLGLRVGLFF.

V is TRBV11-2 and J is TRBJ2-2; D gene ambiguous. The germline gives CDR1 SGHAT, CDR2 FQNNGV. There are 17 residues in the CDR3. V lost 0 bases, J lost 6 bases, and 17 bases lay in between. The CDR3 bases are TGTGCCAGCAGCTTAGACCGCCTGTCCCTAATTCCCGGGGAGCTGTTTTTT. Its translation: CASSLDRLSLIPGELFF. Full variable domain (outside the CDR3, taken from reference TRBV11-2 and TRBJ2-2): EAGVAQSPRYKIIEKRQSVAFWCNPISGHATLYWYQQILGQGPKLLIQFQNNGVVDDSQLPKDRFSAERLKGVDSTLKIQPAKLEDSAVYLCASSLDRLSLIPGELFFGEGSRLTVL.

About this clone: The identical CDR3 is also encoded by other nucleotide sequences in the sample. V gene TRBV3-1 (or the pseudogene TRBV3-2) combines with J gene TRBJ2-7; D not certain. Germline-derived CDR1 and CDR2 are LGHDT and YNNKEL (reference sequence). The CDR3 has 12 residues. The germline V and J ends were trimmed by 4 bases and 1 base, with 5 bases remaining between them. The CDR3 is CASSLLSYEQYF. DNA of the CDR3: TGTGCCAGCAGCCTATTATCCTACGAGCAGTACTTC.

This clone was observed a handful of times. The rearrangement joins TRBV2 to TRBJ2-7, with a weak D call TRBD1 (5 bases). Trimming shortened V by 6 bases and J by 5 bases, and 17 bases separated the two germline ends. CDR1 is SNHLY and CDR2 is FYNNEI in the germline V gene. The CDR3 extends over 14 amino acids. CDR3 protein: CASRTTAPSNEQYF. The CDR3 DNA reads TGTGCCAGCAGGACGACAGCCCCTTCTAACGAGCAGTACTTC.

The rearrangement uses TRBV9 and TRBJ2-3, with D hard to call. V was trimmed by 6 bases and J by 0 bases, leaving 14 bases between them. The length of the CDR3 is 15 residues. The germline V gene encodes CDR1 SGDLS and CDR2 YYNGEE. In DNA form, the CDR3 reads TGTGCCAGCACCAGCTCCCCGACTAGCACAGATACGCAGTATTTT. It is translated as CASTSSPTSTDTQYF.

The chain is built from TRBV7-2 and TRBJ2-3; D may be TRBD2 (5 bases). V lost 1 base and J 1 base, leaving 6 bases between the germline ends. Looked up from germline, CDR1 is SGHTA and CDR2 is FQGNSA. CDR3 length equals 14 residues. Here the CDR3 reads CASSLVRGTDTQYF. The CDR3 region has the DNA TGTGCCAGCAGCTTAGTGAGGGGCACAGATACGCAGTATTTT.

CDR3 nucleotides: TGTGCCAGCAGCTTAACATATGACAGGGGAGTGAGTGAAAAACTGTTTTTT. Protein: CASSLTYDRGVSEKLFF. V is TRBV7-2 and J is TRBJ1-4, with TRBD1 matching 8 bases. CDR1 SGHTA and CDR2 FQGNSA come from the germline V gene. Trimming at V came to 2 bases and at J to 7 bases, leaving 12 bases not matched to a gene. The CDR3 has 17 residues.

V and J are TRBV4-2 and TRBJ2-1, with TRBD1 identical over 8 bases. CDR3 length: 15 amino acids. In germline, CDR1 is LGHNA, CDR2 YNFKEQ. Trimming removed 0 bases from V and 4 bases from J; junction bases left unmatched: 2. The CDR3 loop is CASSQDGTGYNEQFF. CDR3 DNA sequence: TGTGCCAGCAGCCAAGATGGGACAGGTTACAATGAGCAGTTCTTC.

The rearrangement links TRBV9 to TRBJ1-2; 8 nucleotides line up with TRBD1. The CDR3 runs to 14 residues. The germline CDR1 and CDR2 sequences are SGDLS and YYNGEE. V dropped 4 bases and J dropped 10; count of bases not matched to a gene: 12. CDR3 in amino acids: CASSPPSGQELYTF. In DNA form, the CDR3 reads TGTGCCAGCAGCCCCCCGTCGGGACAGGAACTCTACACCTTC.

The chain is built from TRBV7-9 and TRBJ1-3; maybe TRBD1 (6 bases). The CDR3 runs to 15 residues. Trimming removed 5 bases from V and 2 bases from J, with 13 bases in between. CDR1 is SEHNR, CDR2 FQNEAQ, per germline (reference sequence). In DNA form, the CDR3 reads TGTGCCAGCAGCCCGGGGGGGGGCGCTGGAAACACCATATATTTT. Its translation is CASSPGGGAGNTIYF.

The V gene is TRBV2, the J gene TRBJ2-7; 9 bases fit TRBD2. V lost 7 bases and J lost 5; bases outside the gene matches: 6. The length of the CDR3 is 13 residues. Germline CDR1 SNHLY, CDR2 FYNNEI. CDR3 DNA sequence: TGTGCCAGCACTAGCGGGGATTATCACGAGCAGTACTTC. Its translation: CASTSGDYHEQYF.

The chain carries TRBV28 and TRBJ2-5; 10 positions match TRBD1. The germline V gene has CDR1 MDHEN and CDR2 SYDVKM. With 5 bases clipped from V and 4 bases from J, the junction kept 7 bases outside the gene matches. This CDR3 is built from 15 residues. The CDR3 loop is CASSPGQGVTETQYF. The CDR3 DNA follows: TGTGCCAGCAGTCCTGGACAGGGGGTGACAGAGACCCAGTACTTC.

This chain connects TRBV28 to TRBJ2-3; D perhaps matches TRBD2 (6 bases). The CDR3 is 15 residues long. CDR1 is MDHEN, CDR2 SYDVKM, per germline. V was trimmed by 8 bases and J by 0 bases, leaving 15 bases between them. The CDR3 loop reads CASGTAASSTDTQYF. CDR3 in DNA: TGTGCCAGCGGGACTGCGGCTAGCAGCACAGATACGCAGTATTTT.

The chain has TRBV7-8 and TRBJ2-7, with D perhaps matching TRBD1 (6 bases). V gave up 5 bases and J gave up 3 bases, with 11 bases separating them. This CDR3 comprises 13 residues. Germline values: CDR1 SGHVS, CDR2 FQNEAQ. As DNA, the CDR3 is TGTGCCAGCAGCCTCGGACAGCTCTACGAGCAGTACTTC. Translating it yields CASSLGQLYEQYF. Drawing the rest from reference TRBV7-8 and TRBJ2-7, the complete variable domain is GAGVSQSPRYKVAKRGQDVALRCDPISGHVSLFWYQQALGQGPEFLTYFQNEAQLDKSGLPSDRFFAERPEGSVSTLKIQRTQQEDSAVYLCASSLGQLYEQYFGPGTRLTVT.